These 22 T cell receptor beta chains were sequenced from one sample in a study of cytomegalovirus exposure and HLA in healthy donors. 13 Jbeta primers and 60 Vbeta primers were used for the PCR. Data came from immunoSEQ multiplex PCR; TCRdb stores just in-frame clones and leaves some out. Here the sample spans about 180,000 clones, approximately 70% being singletons. Specimen: PBMCs. The receptors were gathered from a human donor in good health.

The chain joins TRBV29-1 to TRBJ2-3, with 9 nucleotides matching TRBD1. V shed 5 bases, J shed 2 bases, and the junction held 5 bases outside the gene matches. Per germline, CDR1 SQVTM and CDR2 ANQGSEA. The CDR3 sequence is 14 residues long. The DNA for the CDR3 is TGCAGCGTTCACAGGGGGCGTTCCACAGATACGCAGTATTTT. Translating it yields CSVHRGRSTDTQYF.

The V call is TRBV19, the J call TRBJ2-7; tentatively, D is TRBD1 (5 bases). This CDR3 contains 14 residues. Germline CDR1 and CDR2: LNHDA and SQIVND (reference sequence). V was clipped by 1 base and J by 3 bases, with 10 bases between them. The CDR3, as DNA: TGTGCCAGTAGTATAGGTGGGGCAATCTACGAGCAGTACTTC. As protein: CASSIGGAIYEQYF. The whole variable domain, filled in from reference TRBV19 and TRBJ2-7, reads DGGITQSPKYLFRKEGQNVTLSCEQNLNHDAMYWYRQDPGQGLRLIYYSQIVNDFQKGDIAEGYSVSREKKESFPLTVTSAQKNPTAFYLCASSIGGAIYEQYFGPGTRLTVT.

This rearrangement joins TRBV29-1 to TRBJ2-7; 10 bases align to TRBD2. The germline gives CDR1 SQVTM, CDR2 ANQGSEA. The CDR3 has 15 residues. Trimming cost V 6 bases and J 4 bases; bases outside gene matches: 12. The CDR3 DNA reads as TGCAGCGTCACCAAACTAGCGGGACGAGATTACGAGCAGTACTTC. The encoded protein is CSVTKLAGRDYEQYF.

This clone was detected ten times or more. The sample carries other DNA sequences with the same CDR3. The J gene is TRBJ2-6, the V gene TRBV5-1; 10 bases agree with TRBD1. Trimming removed 3 bases from V and 4 bases from J; junction bases left unmatched: 4. Germline lookup yields CDR1 SGHRS and CDR2 YFSETQ. This CDR3 is 16 amino acids long. CDR3 nucleotides: TGCGCCAGCAGCTGGACAGGGGGAGGCGGGGCCAACGTCCTGACTTTC. Protein product: CASSWTGGGGANVLTF.

V is TRBV7-2 and J is TRBJ2-7; 7 bases are shared with TRBD1. The CDR3 covers 13 residues. V trimming: 2 bases; J trimming: 10 bases; junction bases outside the gene matches: 8. Germline loops: CDR1 SGHTA, CDR2 FQGNSA. CDR3 loop: CASSLQGVKQQYF. The CDR3 nucleotides read TGTGCCAGCAGCTTACAGGGGGTGAAGCAACAGTACTTC.

The J gene is TRBJ1-3, the V gene TRBV18; 7 nucleotides line up with TRBD1. The CDR3 spans 14 residues. Germline V gene lookup returns CDR1 KGHSH and CDR2 LQKENI. Trimming took 6 bases from V and 4 from J; bases not matched to a gene: 6. For the CDR3, the DNA is TGTGCCAGCTCGAGCGACAGGGACGGAAACACCATATATTTT. It yields the protein CASSSDRDGNTIYF.

DNA of the CDR3: TGTGCCAGCAGCGGTTCAGGGGGCGTTCTTGGTGGCTACACCTTC. The encoded protein is CASSGSGGVLGGYTF. The rearrangement uses TRBV7-9 and TRBJ1-2; 8 bases match TRBD1. Germline loops: CDR1 SEHNR, CDR2 FQNEAQ (reference sequence). This CDR3 contains 15 residues. V was pared by 5 bases and J by 7 bases, with 12 bases of the junction left unmatched.

The V and J genes are TRBV19 and TRBJ1-1, with D perhaps TRBD1 (6 bases). The CDR3 extends over 17 amino acids. V shed 5 bases and J shed 0 bases, with 19 bases lying between them. Germline CDR1 and CDR2: LNHDA and SQIVND (reference sequence). The CDR3 sequence is CASSEAGAFGMNTEAFF. In DNA form, the CDR3 reads TGTGCCAGTAGTGAAGCGGGGGCATTTGGAATGAACACTGAAGCTTTCTTT. The complete variable domain, with remaining parts taken from reference TRBV19 and TRBJ1-1, reads DGGITQSPKYLFRKEGQNVTLSCEQNLNHDAMYWYRQDPGQGLRLIYYSQIVNDFQKGDIAEGYSVSREKKESFPLTVTSAQKNPTAFYLCASSEAGAFGMNTEAFFGQGTRLTVV.

This clone has only one observation. The chain links TRBV7-9 to TRBJ2-7; 7 bases match TRBD2. There are 13 residues in the CDR3. V trimming: 5 bases; J trimming: 6 bases; junction bases outside the gene matches: 7. The germline V gene encodes CDR1 SEHNR and CDR2 FQNEAQ (reference sequence). CDR3 DNA sequence: TGTGCCAGCAGCGCTGGGGGGGGAGGCGAGCAGTACTTC. Amino acid sequence: CASSAGGGGEQYF.

This chain joins TRBV10-2 and TRBJ2-1, with D possibly being TRBD1 (5 bases). The CDR3 has 14 residues. The V gene lost 3 bases and the J gene lost 1 base, with 7 bases spanning the gap. Germline assignment: CDR1 WSHSY and CDR2 SAAADI. CDR3 DNA: TGCGCCAGCAGTGAAGCAGGGTCCTACAATGAGCAGTTCTTC. Translation gives CASSEAGSYNEQFF.

With regard to this clone: Other DNA sequences of this sample code for an identical CDR3. The V call is TRBV6-1, the J call TRBJ1-5, with D unclear. Germline values: CDR1 MNHNS, CDR2 SASEGT. With 2 bases removed from V and 0 bases from J, the gap between germline ends came to 8 bases. This CDR3 contains 15 residues. As DNA, the CDR3 is TGTGCCAGCAGTGAACGGGGAGGTAGCAATCAGCCCCAGCATTTT. As protein: CASSERGGSNQPQHF.

The chain uses TRBV2 and TRBJ1-2; 9 bases match TRBD1. The CDR3 runs 14 residues. Germline values: CDR1 SNHLY, CDR2 FYNNEI. The junction had 4 bases not matched to a gene; V was cut back by 4 bases and J by 4 bases. The CDR3 protein is CASSGLGQGYGYTF. DNA for the CDR3: TGTGCCAGCAGTGGACTGGGACAGGGCTATGGCTACACCTTC.

This rearrangement joins TRBV6-5 to TRBJ1-2; D might be TRBD1 (6 bases). V was pared by 6 bases and J by 3 bases, with 11 bases between. This CDR3 is 13 amino acids long. Germline V gene lookup returns CDR1 MNHEY and CDR2 SVGAGI. The CDR3 reads CASRGAVYYGYTF. For the CDR3, the DNA is TGTGCCAGCAGGGGGGCGGTATACTATGGCTACACCTTC.

The V and J genes are TRBV25-1 and TRBJ2-7, with 7 bases lining up with TRBD1. Germline loops: CDR1 MGHDK, CDR2 SYGVNS. This CDR3 region has 13 residues. J gave up 2 bases and V 4 bases, and 2 bases lay outside the gene matches. The CDR3 coding sequence is TGTGCCAGCAGTGGGGGGACAGCCTACGAGCAGTACTTC. Its translation: CASSGGTAYEQYF.

The rearrangement links TRBV30 to TRBJ1-1; TRBD1 aligns across 7 bases. Germline CDR1 GTSNPN, CDR2 SVGIG (reference sequence). Germline trimming cut 7 bases from V and 8 bases from J; bases unmatched to any gene: 13. CDR3 length equals 13 residues. The CDR3 DNA reads TGTGCCTCCCGCACCCCGGGACAGCTCGAAGCTTTCTTT. Amino acids: CASRTPGQLEAFF. Looking up the rest from reference TRBV30 and TRBJ1-1 gives the full variable domain: SQTIHQWPATLVQPVGSPLSLECTVEGTSNPNLYWYRQAAGRGLQLLFYSVGIGQISSEVPQNLSASRPQDRQFILSSKKLLLSDSGFYLCASRTPGQLEAFFGQGTRLTVV.

The CDR3 region has the DNA TGTGCCAGCAGTGCGGGGGGGTTTCTTTTCACAGATACGCAGTATTTT. It yields the protein CASSAGGFLFTDTQYF. This chain uses TRBV6-1 with TRBJ2-3, with 8 bases aligning to TRBD2. Trimming at V came to 4 bases and at J to 2 bases, leaving 8 bases not matched to a gene. This CDR3 region has 16 residues. Germline V CDR1 and CDR2: MNHNS, SASEGT.

This clone was recorded many times. The V call is TRBV5-1, the J call TRBJ2-1; 7 nucleotides match TRBD2. V was pared by 2 bases and J by 2 bases, with 4 bases of the junction left unmatched. CDR3 length: 15 residues. CDR1 is SGHRS, CDR2 YFSETQ, per germline. CDR3 sequence: CASSLTLAAYNEQFF. DNA for the CDR3: TGCGCCAGCAGCTTAACCCTAGCGGCCTACAATGAGCAGTTCTTC.

The gene calls are TRBV13 and TRBJ1-1; a weak D match, TRBD1 (5 bases). This CDR3 region has 14 residues. The germline V gene has CDR1 PRHDT and CDR2 FYEKMQ (reference sequence). Trimming cost V 0 bases and J 7 bases, with 12 bases left between them. DNA of the CDR3: TGTGCCAGCAGCTTAGGGGGACTAACTTTTGAAGCTTTCTTT. This sequence encodes CASSLGGLTFEAFF.

This chain links TRBV4-3 with TRBJ2-7; TRBD1 agrees at 9 bases. This CDR3 spans 15 amino acids. Losses at the gene ends were 4 bases for V and 2 bases for J; bases not matched to a gene: 6. CDR1 is LGHNA, CDR2 YSLEER, per germline. For the CDR3, the DNA is TGCGCCAGCAGCCCTCACAGACAGGGGGCCTACGAGCAGTACTTC. It yields the protein CASSPHRQGAYEQYF.

J is TRBJ1-6 and V is TRBV7-9; D is possibly TRBD1 (5 bases). The CDR3 contains 15 residues. V was pared by 3 bases and J by 7 bases, with 13 bases between. Germline CDR1 reads SEHNR; CDR2 reads FQNEAQ (reference sequence). CDR3 loop: CASSFFVGANSPLHF. The CDR3 region has the DNA TGTGCCAGCAGCTTCTTTGTTGGGGCGAATTCACCCCTCCACTTT.

The V call is TRBV10-3, the J call TRBJ2-7, with 7 bases identical to TRBD1. The ends lost 2 bases at V and 6 bases at J; junction bases unmatched: 4. CDR1 is ENHRY and CDR2 is SYGVKD in the germline V gene. This CDR3 has 13 residues. The CDR3: CAISEDRVAEQYF. The CDR3 nucleotides read TGTGCCATCAGTGAGGACAGGGTGGCCGAGCAGTACTTC.

The chain is built from TRBV4-2 and TRBJ2-7; TRBD2 agrees at 8 bases. J gave up 5 bases and V 1 base, and 7 bases lay outside the gene matches. CDR3 length: 15 residues. The germline gives CDR1 LGHNA, CDR2 YNFKEQ. The CDR3 protein is CASSQGFSGDNEQYF. CDR3 nucleotides: TGTGCCAGCAGCCAAGGTTTTAGCGGGGACAACGAGCAGTACTTC.